Following are 16 T cell receptor beta chains from one sample sequenced in a study of CD8 T cells in ankylosing spondylitis (dated by TCRdb to about 2017). Their antigens remain unidentified. Results the study describes overall, beyond this receptor: A TCR beta motif of several highly homologous amino acid variants appeared characteristic of blood from ankylosing spondylitis patients.

The method behind the library was 5' RACE. The sequencing machine was an Illumina HiSeq 2500. TCRdb took the public reads, trimmed them with fastp at Q25, ran MiXCR for clone calling and kept in-frame beta chains. Rows with one shared CDR3 protein collapse into an entry with the most common genes and DNA. The sample table records around 770,000 distinct CDR3 sequences; approximately 12% of these occur just once. Together, the top ten hold 0.45% to 0.6% of the sample. The sample comprised blood, either unsorted or a sorted T cell fraction (not recorded which). The receptors stem from a male donor with ankylosing spondylitis.

This clonotype was seen a handful of times. J is TRBJ2-1 and V is TRBV24-1; 11 nucleotides align to TRBD2. Unmatched junction bases numbered 7, after V lost 4 bases and J lost 6 bases. CDR3 length: 16 amino acids. Looked up from germline, CDR1 is KGHDR and CDR2 is SFDVKD. The CDR3 loop is CATSDFTSGSGNEQFF. The DNA for the CDR3 is TGTGCCACCAGTGACTTCACTAGCGGGAGCGGCAATGAGCAGTTCTTC.

There are a few counts of this clonotype. The chain carries TRBV6-2 or TRBV6-3 and TRBJ2-1; 7 bases are shared with TRBD2. The CDR3 runs to 12 residues. V was pared by 7 bases and J by 7 bases, with 4 bases of the junction left unmatched. The germline V gene encodes CDR1 MNHEY and CDR2 SVGEGT. CDR3 sequence reads: CASKREANEQFF. The CDR3 DNA reads TGTGCCAGCAAACGGGAGGCAAATGAGCAGTTCTTC.

The chain couples TRBV4-2 to TRBJ2-3, with D tentatively TRBD2 (5 bases). The CDR3 has 17 residues. Trimming left V 0 bases short and J 7 bases short, with 20 bases between. CDR1 and CDR2 from the germline V gene are LGHNA and YNFKEQ. The CDR3 here is CASSQDVWTDLGNTQYF. As DNA, the CDR3 is TGTGCCAGCAGCCAAGATGTGTGGACTGACCTAGGGAATACGCAGTATTTT.

V usage is TRBV20-1 and J usage is TRBJ2-7; 11 bases line up with TRBD2. This CDR3 contains 15 residues. J lost 0 bases, V lost 3 bases, and 4 bases had no gene match. Germline CDR1 and CDR2: DFQATT and SNEGSKA (reference sequence). CDR3 amino acids: CSARASGRSSYEQYF. CDR3 sequence (DNA): TGCAGTGCTAGGGCTAGCGGGAGGAGCTCCTACGAGCAGTACTTC.

This clonotype was seen at least ten times. V and J are TRBV29-1 and TRBJ2-2; D may be TRBD1 (6 bases). The CDR3 covers 15 residues. Per the germline V gene, CDR1 is SQVTM and CDR2 is ANQGSEA. Trimming left V 5 bases short and J 5 bases short, with 18 bases between. In DNA form, the CDR3 reads TGCAGCGTTCAGGGGATCGCAGGGGTTACCGGGGAGCTGTTTTTT. This gives the protein CSVQGIAGVTGELFF.

This clonotype was recorded a few times. This rearrangement joins TRBV18 to TRBJ1-1, with a tentative D call TRBD1 (6 bases). In germline, CDR1 is KGHSH, CDR2 LQKENI. The CDR3 totals 15 residues. Trimming stripped 0 bases from V and 4 bases from J, with 12 bases between. The CDR3 is CASSPPGRGGTEAFF. CDR3 sequence (DNA): TGTGCCAGCTCACCACCGGGCAGGGGTGGCACTGAAGCTTTCTTT.

The genes are TRBV9 and TRBJ2-7; D not certain. This CDR3 contains 12 residues. Germline CDR1 is SGDLS and CDR2 is YYNGEE. Deletions cut 6 bases from V and 2 bases from J, with 9 bases between. In nucleotides, the CDR3 is TGTGCCAGCACGGTCTCGACCTACGAGCAGTACTTC. Residues: CASTVSTYEQYF.

There are many counts of this clonotype. The CDR3 DNA is TGCGCCAGCAGCCCGACAGACAACTACTCCTACGAGCAGTACTTC. Its translation is CASSPTDNYSYEQYF. The chain is built from TRBV4-3 and TRBJ2-7; weak D call: TRBD1 (5 bases). V was shortened by 4 bases and J by 0 bases, with 13 bases between the two germline ends. The length of the CDR3 is 15 residues. Germline V gene data show CDR1 as LGHNA and CDR2 as YSLEER.

The chain carries TRBV18 and TRBJ1-5, with 7 nucleotides matching TRBD1. The V gene end was trimmed by 2 bases and the J gene end by 9 bases; junction bases not matched to a gene: 7. Germline CDR1 and CDR2: KGHSH and LQKENI. The CDR3 runs 14 residues. This chain's CDR3 is CASSPSDRVRPQHF. The DNA for the CDR3 is TGTGCCAGCTCACCATCAGACAGGGTGAGGCCCCAGCATTTT.

V and J are TRBV12-5 and TRBJ2-1; 8 positions match TRBD1. The CDR3 covers 14 residues. With 2 bases clipped from V and 8 bases from J, the junction kept 5 bases outside the gene matches. The V gene's germline CDR1 is LGHNT and CDR2 FRNRAP. The CDR3 loop is CASGLQGAGHEQFF. The CDR3 nucleotides are TGTGCTAGTGGTTTGCAGGGGGCGGGGCATGAGCAGTTCTTC.

At least ten counts were recorded for this clonotype. The genes are TRBV20-1 and TRBJ1-3; possibly TRBD1 for D (6 bases). The CDR3 runs to 15 residues. Germline CDR1 is DFQATT and CDR2 is SNEGSKA (reference sequence). V lost 3 bases and J lost 3, with 15 bases in between. The CDR3 protein is CSARDPQGGGNTIYF. The CDR3 nucleotides read TGCAGTGCTAGGGATCCACAGGGAGGTGGAAACACCATATATTTT.

There are many counts of this clonotype. The V call is TRBV20-1, the J call TRBJ2-3, with 11 bases that match TRBD1. The trim removed 6 bases at V and 4 bases at J, leaving 9 bases unmatched. CDR1 is DFQATT, CDR2 SNEGSKA, per germline (reference sequence). The CDR3 is 15 amino acids. The CDR3 sequence: CSALPGQGVADTQYF. CDR3 bases: TGCAGTGCACTACCGGGACAGGGGGTGGCAGATACGCAGTATTTT.

V is TRBV19 and J is TRBJ2-6, with D perhaps TRBD1 (6 bases). Germline V gene lookup returns CDR1 LNHDA and CDR2 SQIVND (reference sequence). Trimming stripped 5 bases from V and 4 bases from J, with 12 bases between. The CDR3 loop spans 15 amino acids. CDR3 nucleotide sequence: TGTGCCAGTAGTCGACAGGTTGCAGGGGCCAACGTCCTGACTTTC. It codes for CASSRQVAGANVLTF.

The chain recombines TRBV12-3 or TRBV12-4 with TRBJ2-5; no definite D call. Deletions cut 3 bases from V and 1 base from J, with 9 bases between. This CDR3 comprises 14 residues. DNA for the CDR3: TGTGCCAGCAGTTTTTCAGCACTCCAAGAGACCCAGTACTTC. Amino acid sequence: CASSFSALQETQYF.

This clonotype was counted a few times. V gene TRBV7-9 combines with J gene TRBJ2-1; D ambiguous. V dropped 5 bases and J dropped 0 bases, with 17 bases sitting between them. CDR1 and CDR2 from the germline V gene are SEHNR and FQNEAQ (reference sequence). This CDR3 comprises 17 residues. This chain's CDR3 is CASSARTTLSSYNEQFF. The CDR3 nucleotides are TGTGCCAGCAGCGCTAGGACCACCCTGAGCTCCTACAATGAGCAGTTCTTC.

This clonotype was counted only a few times. The genes are TRBV12-3 or TRBV12-4 and TRBJ1-1; D possibly corresponds to TRBD1 (6 bases). V was trimmed by 3 bases and J by 0 bases, leaving 14 bases between them. The CDR3 is made up of 16 amino acids. CDR3 sequence: CASSLDSTSLNTEAFF. Written as DNA, the CDR3 is TGTGCCAGCAGTTTGGACAGTACTTCTTTGAACACTGAAGCTTTCTTT.